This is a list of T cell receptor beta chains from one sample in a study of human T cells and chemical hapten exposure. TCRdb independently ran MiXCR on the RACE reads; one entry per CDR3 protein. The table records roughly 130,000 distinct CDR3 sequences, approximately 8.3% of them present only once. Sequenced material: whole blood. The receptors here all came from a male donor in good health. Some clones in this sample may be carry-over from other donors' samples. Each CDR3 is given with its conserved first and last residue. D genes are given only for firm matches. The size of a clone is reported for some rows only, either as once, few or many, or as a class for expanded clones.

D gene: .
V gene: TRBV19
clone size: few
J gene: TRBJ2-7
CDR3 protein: CASSFQTDSYEQYF
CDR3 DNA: TGTGCCAGTAGTTTCCAGACAGATTCCTACGAGCAGTACTTC

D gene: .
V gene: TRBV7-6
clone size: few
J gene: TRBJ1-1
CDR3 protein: CASSPLVQGNTEAFF
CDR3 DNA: TGTGCCAGCAGCCCGTTGGTCCAGGGGAACACTGAAGCTTTCTTT

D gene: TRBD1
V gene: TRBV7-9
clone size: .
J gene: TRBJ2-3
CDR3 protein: CASSSPPGTGNTDTQYF
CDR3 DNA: TGTGCCAGCAGCTCACCCCCCGGGACAGGCAACACAGATACGCAGTATTTT

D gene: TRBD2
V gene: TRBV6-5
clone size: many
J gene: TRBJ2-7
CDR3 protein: CASSSRLAESYEQYF
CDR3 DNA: TGTGCCAGCAGTTCCCGACTAGCGGAGTCCTACGAGCAGTACTTC

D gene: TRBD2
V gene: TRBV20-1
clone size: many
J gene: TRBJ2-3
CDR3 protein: CSGAASGNTDTQYF
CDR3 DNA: TGCAGTGGTGCGGCTAGCGGTAACACAGATACGCAGTATTTT

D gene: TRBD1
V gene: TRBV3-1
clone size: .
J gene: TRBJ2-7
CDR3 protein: CATQGGTGVAEQYF
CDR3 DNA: TGTGCCACCCAGGGGGGGACAGGGGTCGCCGAGCAGTACTTC

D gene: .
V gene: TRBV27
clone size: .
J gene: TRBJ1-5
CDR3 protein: CASGRTSNQPQHF
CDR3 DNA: TGTGCCAGTGGCCGGACCTCTAATCAGCCCCAGCATTTT

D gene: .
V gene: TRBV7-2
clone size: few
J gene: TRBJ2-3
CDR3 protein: CASSPPGSTDTQYF
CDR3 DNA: TGTGCCAGCAGCCCCCCGGGCAGCACAGATACGCAGTATTTT

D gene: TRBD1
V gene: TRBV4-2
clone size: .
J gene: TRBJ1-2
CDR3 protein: CASSQEQGPNYGYTF
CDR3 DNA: TGTGCCAGCAGCCAAGAACAGGGGCCCAACTATGGCTACACCTTC

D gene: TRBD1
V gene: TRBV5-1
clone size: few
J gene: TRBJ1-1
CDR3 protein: CASRSGQFEAFF
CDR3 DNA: TGCGCCAGCAGATCGGGACAGTTTGAAGCTTTCTTT

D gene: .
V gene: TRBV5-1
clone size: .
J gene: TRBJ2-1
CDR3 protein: CASSSLAVSSYNEQFF
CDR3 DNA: TGCGCCAGCAGCTCCCTGGCGGTTAGCTCCTACAATGAGCAGTTCTTC

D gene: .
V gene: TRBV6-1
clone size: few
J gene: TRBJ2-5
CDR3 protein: CECWGETQYF
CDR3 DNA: TGTGAATGCTGGGGGGAGACCCAGTACTTC

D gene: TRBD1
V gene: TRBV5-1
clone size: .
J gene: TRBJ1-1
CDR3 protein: CASSALTGTGVLRRNTEAFF
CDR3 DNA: TGCGCCAGCAGCGCGCTCACCGGGACAGGTGTCTTGAGGCGGAACACTGAAGCTTTCTTT

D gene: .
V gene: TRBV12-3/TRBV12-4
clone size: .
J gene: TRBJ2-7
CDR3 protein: CASSITVNEQYF
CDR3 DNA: TGTGCCAGCAGTATAACAGTCAACGAGCAGTACTTC

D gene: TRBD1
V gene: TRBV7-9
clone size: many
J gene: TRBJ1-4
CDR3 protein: CASPGQTNEKLFF
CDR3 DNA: TGTGCCAGCCCGGGACAGACTAATGAAAAACTGTTTTTT

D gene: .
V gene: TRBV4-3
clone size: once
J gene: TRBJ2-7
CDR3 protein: CASSQDRGAGEQYF
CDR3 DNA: TGCGCCAGCAGCCAAGATCGCGGGGCGGGCGAGCAGTACTTC

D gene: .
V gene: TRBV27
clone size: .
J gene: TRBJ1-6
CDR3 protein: CASRDWGSPLHF
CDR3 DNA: TGTGCCAGCAGGGACTGGGGTTCACCCCTCCACTTT

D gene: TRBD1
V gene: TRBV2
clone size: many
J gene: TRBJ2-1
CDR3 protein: CASRDRGEQFF
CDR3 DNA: TGTGCCAGCAGAGACAGGGGTGAGCAGTTCTTC

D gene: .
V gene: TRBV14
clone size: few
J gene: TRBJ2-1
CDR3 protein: CASSQVTDNEQFF
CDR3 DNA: TGTGCCAGCAGCCAAGTGACAGATAATGAGCAGTTCTTC

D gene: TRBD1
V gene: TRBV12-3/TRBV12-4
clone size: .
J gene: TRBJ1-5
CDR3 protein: CASSPRGQGNQPQHF
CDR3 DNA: TGTGCCAGCAGTCCCCGCGGACAGGGCAATCAGCCCCAGCATTTT

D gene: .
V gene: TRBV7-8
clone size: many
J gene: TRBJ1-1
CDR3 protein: CASSFGRSGPRNTEAFF
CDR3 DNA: TGTGCCAGCAGCTTTGGGCGGTCGGGTCCGAGGAACACTGAAGCTTTCTTT

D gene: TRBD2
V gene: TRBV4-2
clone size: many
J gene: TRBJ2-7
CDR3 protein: CASSRSPLEGSGRYSNISYEQYF
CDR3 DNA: TGTGCCAGCAGCCGTTCACCACTCGAAGGTAGCGGGAGATATAGTAACATCTCCTACGAGCAGTACTTC

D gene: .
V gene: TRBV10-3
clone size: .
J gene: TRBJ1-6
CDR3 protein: CATSGEGRSPLHF
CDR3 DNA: TGTGCCACCAGCGGAGAAGGGCGCTCACCCCTCCACTTT

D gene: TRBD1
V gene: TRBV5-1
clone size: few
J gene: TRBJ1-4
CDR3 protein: CASSRTGDEKLFF
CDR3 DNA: TGCGCCAGCAGCAGGACAGGGGACGAAAAACTGTTTTTT

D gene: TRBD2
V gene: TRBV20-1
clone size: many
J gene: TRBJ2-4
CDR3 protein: CSASSGLAGEAKNIQYF
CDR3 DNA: TGCAGTGCTAGCTCGGGACTAGCGGGAGAGGCCAAAAACATTCAGTACTTC

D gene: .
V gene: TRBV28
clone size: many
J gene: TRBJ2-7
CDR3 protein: CASSKEPSLGQSPYEQYF
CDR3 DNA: TGTGCCAGCAGCAAAGAACCTTCCTTGGGACAATCCCCCTACGAGCAGTACTTC

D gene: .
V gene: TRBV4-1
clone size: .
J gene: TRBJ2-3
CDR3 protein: CTSSQGSADTQYF
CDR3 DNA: TGCACCAGCAGCCAAGGTTCCGCAGATACGCAGTATTTT

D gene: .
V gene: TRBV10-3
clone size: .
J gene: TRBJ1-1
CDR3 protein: CAISESSAPEAFF
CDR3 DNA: TGTGCCATCAGTGAGTCATCTGCCCCAGAAGCTTTCTTT

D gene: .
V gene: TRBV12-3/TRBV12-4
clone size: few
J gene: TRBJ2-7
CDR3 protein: CASSLLYRGEQYF
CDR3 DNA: TGTGCCAGCAGTTTATTGTATCGAGGCGAGCAGTACTTC

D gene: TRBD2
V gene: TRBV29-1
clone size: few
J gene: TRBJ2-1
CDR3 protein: CSTHLAGPLEQFF
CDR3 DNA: TGCAGCACTCACTTAGCGGGGCCGTTGGAGCAGTTCTTC

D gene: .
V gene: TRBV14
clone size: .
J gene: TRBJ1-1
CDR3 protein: CASSQSLGTEAFF
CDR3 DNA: TGTGCCAGCAGCCAGAGTTTAGGCACTGAAGCTTTCTTT

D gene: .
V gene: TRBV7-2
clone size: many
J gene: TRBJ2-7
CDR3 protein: CASSNRDTHEQYF
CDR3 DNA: TGTGCCAGCAGCAACCGGGACACCCACGAGCAGTACTTC

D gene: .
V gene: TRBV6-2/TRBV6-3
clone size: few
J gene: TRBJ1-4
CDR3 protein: CASSYEDGEKLFF
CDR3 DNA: TGTGCCAGCAGTTACGAAGACGGGGAAAAACTGTTTTTT

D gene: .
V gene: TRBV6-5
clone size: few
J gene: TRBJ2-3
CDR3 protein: CASSYSSTGPPSTDTQYF
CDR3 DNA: TGTGCCAGCAGTTACTCCTCTACAGGGCCGCCTTCCACAGATACGCAGTATTTT

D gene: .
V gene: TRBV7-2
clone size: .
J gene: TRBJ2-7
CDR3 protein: CASSLPGLPYEQYF
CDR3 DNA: TGTGCCAGCAGCTTGCCAGGCTTGCCTTACGAGCAGTACTTC

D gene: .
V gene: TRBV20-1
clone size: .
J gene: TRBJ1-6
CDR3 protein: CSARDLRADSPLHF
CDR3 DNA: TGCAGTGCTAGAGATTTGAGGGCGGACTCACCCCTCCACTTT